The sequence of this T cell receptor beta chain was determined in a study of neurological immune-mediated disorders. Study-level results: According to phylogenetic grouping, one related-CDR3 cluster, a possible signature, contained the repertoires of 18 of 34 multiple sclerosis patients. The level of TCR clonal expansion was highest in patients with HTLV-1-associated myelopathy and lowest in multiple sclerosis, where it fell below the level seen in healthy controls. No link was found between any clinical or MRI feature and the multiple sclerosis repertoire cluster.

Germline assignment: CDR1 SQVTM and CDR2 ANQGSEA. The CDR3 runs 15 residues. The V end lost 0 bases, the J end lost 5 bases, and 14 bases lay between the germline ends. In regard to this clonotype: Its antigen is unknown.

In each sequencing run, over 180 million TCR-beta sequences were generated from 15-18 subjects. Using its own MiXCR run on the 5' RACE reads, TCRdb lists one record per CDR3 protein. The repertoire holds about 95,000 distinct CDR3 sequences, about 3.8% seen once, with roughly 6% in the top ten. The sequenced material came from PBMCs. V gene TRBV29-1 combines with J gene TRBJ2-1; D not resolved. This TCR came from a woman younger than 30 with multiple sclerosis. The CDR3 coding sequence is TGCAGCGTTGAAGATCAGTCGGGCGTCGACAATGAGCAGTTCTTC. It specifies CSVEDQSGVDNEQFF.